This TCR beta chain originates from a study of radiation and T cells in renal cell carcinoma. The overall study: Nephrectomy followed 15 Gy stereotactic body radiation by 4 weeks. Findings of the study overall: No pretreatment tumor biopsies were available for baseline clonotypes. From baseline, blood top tumor clonotypes peaked at 2 weeks post-radiation.

After removal of 6 bases from V and 0 bases from J, the junction contained 6 bases not matched to a gene. Germline CDR1 is MNHNS and CDR2 is SASEGT. This CDR3 is 15 amino acids long. Profiled with immunoSEQ multiplex PCR; TCRdb holds only in-frame clones, not every one. The data show 120,000 to 150,000 clones, 75% to 90% seen once. Details on this clone: Its specificity is unknown.

Time point denoted: baseline pretreatment blood. Treatment defined: 15 Gy SBRT to primary tumor, nephrectomy 4 weeks later. Radiation-treated patients gave blood at baseline, week 2 and week 4. The V call is TRBV6-1, the J call TRBJ2-3, with 7 nucleotides matching TRBD1. The sequence came from a woman aged 50 to 60 with renal cell carcinoma. This specimen was blood, taken from a patient whose treatment included radiotherapy and nephrectomy. CDR3 coding DNA: TGTGCCAGCAGCCCCGACAGGGATAGCACAGATACGCAGTATTTT. Its translation: CASSPDRDSTDTQYF.